The source of this TCR beta chain is a study of T cells in tuberculosis. The assay was immunoSEQ multiplex PCR, and TCRdb's table has in-frame clones only and misses some. The sample shows 35,000 to 45,000 clones, 85% to 95% of them seen only once. Study results and limitations: Smaller distances to GMM-specific TCRs suggested their expansion in active tuberculosis.

A note on this clone: The antigen is unknown.

Germline-derived CDR1 and CDR2 are SGHRS and YFSETQ. CDR3 length: 15 amino acids. Trimming took off 4 bases at V and 5 bases at J, with 16 bases between the two ends. The source is a donor aged 5-35 years with latent tuberculosis or without tuberculosis infection. Some clones in this sample may be carry-over from other donors' samples. The sample was PBMCs. The chain combines TRBV5-1 with TRBJ1-5, with D hard to call. This CDR3 reads CASSPRGSGDQPQHF. The DNA for the CDR3 is TGCGCCAGCAGCCCCCGGGGTTCCGGCGATCAGCCCCAGCATTTT.